Presented here are 24 T cell receptor delta chains from one specimen sequenced in a study of gamma-delta T cells after stem cell transplantation. TCRdb reanalyzed the RT-PCR reads using CATT. This sample has around 2,500 delta-chain clones; roughly 1.5% occur once, and the top ten carry approximately 37%. Sequencing was done on a sample of gamma-delta T cells. Source of these receptors: a human donor. It is not recorded whose cells these are; they may come from a transplant donor.

There are a few counts of this clone. The gene calls are TRDV2 and TRDJ1, with 7 nucleotides matching TRDD3. CDR1 and CDR2 (germline): GEAIGNYY, EKD. The V and J ends lost 0 bases and 5 bases, in that order; junction bases with no gene match: 11. The CDR3 loop spans 16 amino acids. The CDR3 loop reads CACDTVDMRLGDKLIF. CDR3 DNA: TGTGCCTGTGACACCGTTGACATGAGACTGGGGGATAAACTCATCTTT.

On this clone: Being one base from a much bigger clone, this may be a read error. This sequence joins TRDV2 and TRDJ1, with TRDD3 as a possible D gene (6 bases). Per germline, CDR1 GEAIGNYY and CDR2 EKD. CDR3 size: 17 residues. The CDR3 region has the DNA TGTGCCCGTGACACCGTCGAGGGATATAAAGGCACCGATAAACTCATCTTT. Its translation: CARDTVEGYKGTDKLIF.

In the case of this clone: Translating this DNA gives a protein that differs at residue 5 from the TCRdb one, which belongs to a much larger clone; a read error is likely, and the protein shown is this translation. This specimen includes other DNA sequences encoding the same CDR3. This chain joins TRDV2 and TRDJ1, with TRDD3 identical over 10 bases. J lost 2 bases, V lost 3 bases, and 5 bases had no gene match. The CDR3 runs 15 residues. Germline assignment: CDR1 GEAIGNYY and CDR2 EKD. The CDR3 DNA sequence: TGTGCCTGTGACGACCTACTGGGGGATACCGATAAACTCATCTTT. Translated, it gives CACDDLLGDTDKLIF.

This clone was recorded a few times. This chain connects TRDV2 to TRDJ1; 13 bases are shared with TRDD3. The CDR3 consists of 24 residues. CDR1 is GEAIGNYY and CDR2 is EKD in the germline V gene. V was pared by 1 base and J by 0 bases, with 25 bases of the junction left unmatched. CDR3 protein: CACDTIGSNPGTLGDTGYTDKLIF. The CDR3 DNA reads as TGTGCCTGTGACACTATCGGCAGTAATCCCGGAACACTGGGGGATACGGGGTACACCGATAAACTCATCTTT.

A remark on this clone: The mismatch at residue 5 between this DNA's translation and the TCRdb protein of a much larger clone likely reflects a read error; the protein shown is translated from the DNA. The CDR3 here is CACDAVPPTGGFTDKLIF. In DNA, the CDR3 is TGTGCCTGTGACGCAGTCCCTCCAACTGGGGGATTCACCGATAAACTCATCTTT. The chain employs TRDV2 and TRDJ1; TRDD3 aligns across 10 bases. The germline gives CDR1 GEAIGNYY, CDR2 EKD. Losses at the gene ends were 3 bases for V and 1 base for J; bases not matched to a gene: 13. The CDR3 has 18 residues.

The gene calls are TRDV2 and TRDJ2, with TRDD3 matching over 9 bases. The germline V gene encodes CDR1 GEAIGNYY and CDR2 EKD. V gave up 0 bases and J gave up 4 bases; unmatched junction bases: 23. The CDR3 runs 22 residues. The CDR3 coding sequence is TGTGCCTGTGACACCGTGAGAACTTTGGTACTGGGGGACTCGTCTGCGACAGCACAACTCTTCTTT. It translates to CACDTVRTLVLGDSSATAQLFF.

There are a few counts of this clone. The protein that TCRdb holds for this DNA derives from a much larger clone and differs from the translated DNA at residue 12, which likely indicates a read error; the protein shown here is translated from the DNA. The chain joins TRDV2 to TRDJ1; D remains unclear. Per the germline V gene, CDR1 is GEAIGNYY and CDR2 is EKD. The CDR3 contains 15 residues. The CDR3 sequence: CACDTLYSAGDRLIF. The CDR3 DNA is TGTGCCTGTGACACGTTGTACTCAGCCGGCGATAGACTCATCTTT.

This clone was seen a handful of times. A far larger clone is a single base away, which makes a read error likely. Other DNA sequences within the sample encode an identical CDR3. The chain joins TRDV2 to TRDJ1, with 8 bases that match TRDD3. This CDR3 has 17 amino acids. From germline, CDR1 is GEAIGNYY and CDR2 EKD. CDR3 sequence (DNA): TGTGCCTGCGACACGGCTGGGGGAGGCGGCGAGCGGGATAAACTCATCTTT. It yields the protein CACDTAGGGGERDKLIF.

With regard to this clone: The translation of this DNA and the TCRdb protein of a much larger clone differ at residue 7, probably owing to a read error; the protein shown here is translated from the DNA. The V and J genes are TRDV2 and TRDJ1; 7 positions match TRDD3. V was clipped by 1 base and J by 1 base; unmatched bases: 5. The CDR3 extends over 15 amino acids. Germline lookup yields CDR1 GEAIGNYY and CDR2 EKD. The CDR3 nucleotides are TGTGCCTGTGACACGCTTGCTGGGGGCACCGATAAACTCATCTTT. As protein: CACDTLAGGTDKLIF.

Of note for this clone: The protein here is the DNA translation, as the TCRdb protein differs from it at residue 8. The chain carries TRDV2 and TRDJ1; 8 bases are shared with TRDD3. Per germline, CDR1 GEAIGNYY and CDR2 EKD. The CDR3 is made up of 19 amino acids. V trimming: 5 bases; J trimming: 0 bases; junction bases outside the gene matches: 19. CDR3 coding DNA: TGTGCCTGTGTCCCCCTGGGGGAGATTTCCGCCGGGGACACCGATAAACTCATCTTT. This encodes CACVPLGEISAGDTDKLIF.

As for this clone: The TCRdb protein comes from a much larger clone and disagrees with this DNA's translation at residue 7, likely due to a read error; the protein given here is derived from the DNA. The chain carries TRDV2 and TRDJ1; D unclear. The V gene lost 1 base and the J gene lost 2 bases, with 19 bases spanning the gap. This CDR3 spans 17 amino acids. In germline, CDR1 is GEAIGNYY, CDR2 EKD. The CDR3 DNA sequence: TGTGCCTGTGACACTCTGCGACATACCCGACGGACCGATAAACTCATCTTT. This gives the protein CACDTLRHTRRTDKLIF.

This clone was detected a few times. A read error likely explains why the TCRdb protein, taken from a much larger clone, differs from this DNA's translation at residue 4; the protein shown is translated from the DNA. The chain joins TRDV2 to TRDJ1, with D unresolved. CDR3 size: 15 residues. Looked up from germline, CDR1 is GEAIGNYY and CDR2 is EKD. The CDR3 DNA follows: TGTGCCTGTAACACCCTCCAAGGGTACACCGATAAACTCATCTTT. Translation gives CACNTLQGYTDKLIF.

A remark on this clone: A much larger clone differs by one base, so this may be a read error. The chain couples TRDV2 to TRDJ1, with D perhaps assigned TRDD2 or TRDD3 (5 bases each). Deletions cut 3 bases from V and 4 bases from J, with 20 bases between. This CDR3 comprises 16 residues. Germline V gene sequence: CDR1 GEAIGNYY, CDR2 EKD. CDR3 sequence reads: CACDFLMADTRDKLIF. CDR3 nucleotide sequence: TGTGCCTGTGACTTCCTCATGGCTGATACTCGCGATAAACTCATCTTT.

This clone turned up a few times. A far more abundant clone sits one base away, making this likely a read error. Within the sample, other DNA sequences also encode this same CDR3. This sequence joins TRDV1 and TRDJ1, with D perhaps being TRDD2 or TRDD3 (7 bases each). The CDR3 loop spans 21 amino acids. Per germline, CDR1 TSWWSYY and CDR2 QGS. Deletions cut 3 bases from V and 7 bases from J, with 36 bases between. CDR3 sequence reads: CALGEASFLLTYWGPPGKLIF. CDR3 in DNA: TGTGCTCTTGGGGAGGCCTCCTTCCTGCTGACTTACTGGGGCCCTCCGGGTAAACTCATCTTT.

This clone is deemed large (0.1 to 1%). The V call is TRDV1, the J call TRDJ1; 13 nucleotides align to TRDD3. There are 23 residues in the CDR3. Germline-derived CDR1 and CDR2 are TSWWSYY and QGS. Losses at the gene ends were 4 bases for V and 0 bases for J; bases not matched to a gene: 23. The CDR3 here is CALGGTTSYQYWGIRFYTDKLIF. CDR3 bases: TGTGCTCTTGGGGGAACAACTTCCTACCAGTACTGGGGGATACGCTTTTACACCGATAAACTCATCTTT.

This clone was seen more than once but under ten times. With a much larger clone just one base away, this may be a read error. CDR3 in amino acids: CACDTVLGDTKLIF. The CDR3 DNA reads as TGTGCCTGTGACACCGTACTGGGGGATACTAAACTCATCTTT. V gene TRDV2 combines with J gene TRDJ1, with 12 bases that match TRDD3. Germline values: CDR1 GEAIGNYY, CDR2 EKD. V was clipped by 0 bases and J by 7 bases; unmatched bases: 2. This CDR3 region has 14 residues.

Worth noting for this clone: A much larger clone is a single base away; this may be a read error. The V call is TRDV2, the J call TRDJ1, with D perhaps matching TRDD3 (5 bases). This CDR3 has 17 residues. V shed 2 bases and J shed 7 bases, with 25 bases lying between them. Germline assignment: CDR1 GEAIGNYY and CDR2 EKD. The CDR3 reads CACDNLLGEGGAGKLIF. The CDR3 nucleotides are TGTGCCTGTGACAATCTACTCGGCGAGGGGGGGGCCGGTAAACTCATCTTT.

In regard to this clone: It is likely a read error: a sequence one base away is far more abundant. This same CDR3 is encoded by further DNA sequences in the sample. The CDR3: CALGEPGPCTGGCGRLIF. CDR3 DNA: TGTGCTCTTGGGGAACCAGGCCCCTGTACTGGGGGATGTGGTAGACTCATCTTT. The chain employs TRDV1 and TRDJ1; TRDD3 matches at 10 bases. Germline trimming cut 1 base from V and 10 bases from J; bases unmatched to any gene: 18. Germline V CDR1 and CDR2: TSWWSYY, QGS. The CDR3 has 18 amino acids.

This clone is labeled as large. This sample also contains other DNA sequences that code for the same CDR3. This rearrangement joins TRDV2 to TRDJ1; perhaps TRDD3 as D (5 bases). Trimming shortened V by 2 bases and J by 3 bases, and 21 bases separated the two germline ends. The CDR3 is 17 residues long. In germline, CDR1 is GEAIGNYY, CDR2 EKD. The CDR3 region is CACDNLLGEGGADKLIF. In nucleotides, the CDR3 is TGTGCCTGTGACAATCTACTCGGCGAGGGGGGGGCCGATAAACTCATCTTT.

This clone was seen a few times. It differs at one base from a far larger clone, so likely a read error. Distinct nucleotide sequences in the sample also encode this CDR3. The genes are TRDV2 and TRDJ1; D is undetermined. V lost 1 base and J 2 bases, leaving 10 bases between the germline ends. CDR1 and CDR2 (germline): GEAIGNYY, EKD. The CDR3 extends over 14 amino acids. DNA for the CDR3: TGTGCCTGTGACACAGTACTAGCTACCGATAAACTCATCTTT. Its translation is CACDTVLATDKLIF.

A word on this clone: The TCRdb protein comes from a much larger clone and disagrees with this DNA's translation at residue 3, likely due to a read error; the protein given here is derived from the DNA. The chain couples TRDV2 to TRDJ1, with TRDD3 identical over 8 bases. CDR3 size: 17 residues. Germline loops: CDR1 GEAIGNYY, CDR2 EKD. DNA for the CDR3: TGTGCCCGTGACAACCTTCTACTGGGGGGATCGGCCGATAAACTCATCTTT. This gives the protein CARDNLLLGGSADKLIF.

This clone is deemed medium-sized. It differs at one base from a far larger clone, so likely a read error. The chain combines TRDV1 with TRDJ1; D uncertain. Germline V CDR1 and CDR2: TSWWSYY, QGS. Between the trimmed V and J ends, which lost 3 bases and 0 bases, there was a span of 32 bases. CDR3 length: 22 residues. The CDR3 loop is CALGDLRLVWLDTPDYTDKLIF. The CDR3 DNA reads as TGTGCTCTTGGGGACTTACGGCTGGTTTGGCTTGACACTCCCGACTACACCGATAAACTCATCTTT.

This clone is classed as medium-sized. The chain uses TRDV2 and TRDJ3; D perhaps matches TRDD3 (5 bases). The CDR3 extends over 21 amino acids. V was shortened by 0 bases and J by 0 bases, with 20 bases between the two germline ends. The germline CDR1 and CDR2 sequences are GEAIGNYY and EKD. In DNA form, the CDR3 reads TGTGCCTGTGACACCCCCTCGAGCTCGGGGACCGCCTCCTGGGACACCCGACAGATGTTTTTC. It yields the protein CACDTPSSSGTASWDTRQMFF.

About this clone: The translation of this DNA and the TCRdb protein of a much larger clone differ at residue 8, probably owing to a read error; the protein shown here is translated from the DNA. V gene TRDV1 combines with J gene TRDJ1; D is unclear. The ends were cut back, 4 bases at V and 2 bases at J, with 14 bases in the middle. In germline, CDR1 is TSWWSYY, CDR2 QGS. CDR3 length equals 15 residues. CDR3: CALGASTLPTDKLIF. In DNA, the CDR3 is TGTGCTCTTGGGGCCAGTACGCTCCCTACCGATAAACTCATCTTT.